This T cell receptor beta chain was sequenced during a study of blood T cells in healthy people across ages. Together with a sample-barcoded 5' primer, a J-beta primer mix was included in a second PCR lasting about 7 to 11 cycles. TCRdb passed the 5' RACE reads through MiXCR, listing each CDR3 protein once. The profile shows hundreds of thousands of distinct CDR3 sequences, more than 40% of them singletons. CDR3 size: 15 residues. Trimming pared 0 bases from V and 6 bases from J, leaving 14 bases between. The germline gives CDR1 LNHNV, CDR2 YYDKDF (reference sequence). Sequences were obtained from blood. The receptor comes from a woman aged 60-70 years in good health. The gene calls are TRBV15 and TRBJ1-2, with D possibly TRBD1 on 5 matching bases. CDR3 in amino acids: CATSRDLGGENGYTF. CDR3 nucleotides: TGTGCCACCAGCAGAGATTTAGGAGGGGAGAATGGCTACACCTTC. The full variable domain, rest sourced from reference TRBV15 and TRBJ1-2, is DAMVIQNPRYQVTQFGKPVTLSCSQTLNHNVMYWYQQKSSQAPKLLFHYYDKDFNNEADTPDNFQSRRPNTSFCFLDIRSPGLGDTAMYLCATSRDLGGENGYTFGSGTRLTVV.